The 21 T cell receptor beta chains given below trace back to one sample, sequenced in a study of regulatory T cells in long-lasting Graves disease. Time point in this sample: newly diagnosed GD, antithyroid drugs for less than 3 months. PBMCs provided the RNA from which the TCR library was made. Building the TCR beta libraries relied on iRepertoire HTBI primers, and CDR3 regions underwent Arm-PCR. A single record per CDR3 protein comes from TCRdb applying MiXCR to the multiplex PCR reads. This sample has about 540,000 distinct CDR3 sequences; approximately 13% occur once, and the top ten carry 8.5% to 10%. This sample was shared with a second study, whose subject was T cells in Graves' hyperthyroidism and ophthalmopathy.

The sequencing used peripheral blood mononuclear cells (PBMCs), collected at new diagnosis, from a patient treated with antithyroid drugs. Receptors were obtained from a young man with Graves disease.

This clonotype was observed a handful of times. This clone may be a read error of a much larger clone one base away. The V and J genes are TRBV2 and TRBJ2-5, with D perhaps TRBD2 (7 bases). V lost 7 bases and J lost 9, with 24 bases in between. The CDR3 covers 15 residues. Germline CDR1 is SNHLY and CDR2 is FYNNEI. The CDR3 DNA is TGTGCCAGCAACCCTACCCCGGGGAGGGGGGAGGCCCAGTACTTC. Translation gives CASNPTPGRGEAQYF.

This clonotype was counted ten times or more. CDR3 nucleotides: TGTGCCAGCAGCCTCGATCCCACTAACACTGAAGCTTTCTTT. It translates to CASSLDPTNTEAFF. This sequence joins TRBV11-2 and TRBJ1-1; no reliable D call. Germline V gives CDR1 SGHAT, CDR2 FQNNGV. CDR3 length: 14 amino acids. Trimming pared 5 bases from V and 2 bases from J, leaving 12 bases between.

There are many counts of this clonotype. The CDR3 sequence is CASSWYSTTNEKLFF. The CDR3 coding sequence is TGTGCCAGCAGCTGGTACAGTACAACTAATGAAAAACTGTTTTTT. J is TRBJ1-4 and V is TRBV7-9; D is uncertain. Germline assignment: CDR1 SEHNR and CDR2 FQNEAQ (reference sequence). The CDR3 totals 15 residues. Deletions cut 4 bases from V and 0 bases from J, with 9 bases between. The full variable domain, completed using reference TRBV7-9 and TRBJ1-4, is DTGVSQNPRHKITKRGQNVTFRCDPISEHNRLYWYRQTLGQGPEFLTYFQNEAQLEKSRLLSDRFSAERPKGSFSTLEIQRTEQGDSAMYLCASSWYSTTNEKLFFGSGTQLSVL.

This rearrangement joins TRBV11-2 to TRBJ2-3, with no clear D. Per germline, CDR1 SGHAT and CDR2 FQNNGV. The CDR3 covers 13 residues. Trimming shortened V by 0 bases and J by 8 bases, and 9 bases separated the two germline ends. The CDR3 bases are TGTGCCAGCAGCTTAGAAGTCCGCGGTACGCAGTATTTT. Protein product: CASSLEVRGTQYF. Variable domain in full (rest from reference TRBV11-2 and TRBJ2-3): EAGVAQSPRYKIIEKRQSVAFWCNPISGHATLYWYQQILGQGPKLLIQFQNNGVVDDSQLPKDRFSAERLKGVDSTLKIQPAKLEDSAVYLCASSLEVRGTQYFGPGTRLTVL.

The sample holds a few counts of this clonotype. The chain is built from TRBV30 and TRBJ1-2; D gene uncertain. Deletions cut 0 bases from V and 7 bases from J, with 18 bases between. Germline V CDR1 and CDR2: GTSNPN, SVGIG (reference sequence). This CDR3 contains 15 residues. The chain's CDR3 is CAWSVFEGAVVGYTF. DNA for the CDR3: TGTGCCTGGAGTGTATTCGAGGGCGCGGTGGTTGGCTACACCTTC.

The chain carries TRBV6-1 and TRBJ2-1; TRBD1 might be the D (5 bases). The germline V and J ends were trimmed by 11 bases and 10 bases, with 12 bases remaining between them. The CDR3 runs to 10 residues. Germline-derived CDR1 and CDR2 are MNHNS and SASEGT. CDR3: CASRALEQFF. In DNA form, the CDR3 reads TGTGCCTCCAGGGCTCTCGAGCAGTTCTTC.

This clonotype was picked up many times. The chain uses TRBV10-3 and TRBJ2-1; 8 bases agree with TRBD2. CDR1 and CDR2 from the germline V gene are ENHRY and SYGVKD. This CDR3 spans 15 amino acids. The V gene end was trimmed by 4 bases and the J gene end by 2 bases; junction bases not matched to a gene: 4. CDR3 DNA sequence: TGTGCCATCAGTGCCAGCGGGAGTACCTACAATGAGCAGTTCTTC. The encoded protein is CAISASGSTYNEQFF.

The table lists this clonotype with many counts. The chain recombines TRBV2 with TRBJ1-1; TRBD1 might be the D (5 bases). The V end was cut by 6 bases, the J end by 11 bases, with 22 bases between. Germline assignment: CDR1 SNHLY and CDR2 FYNNEI. The CDR3 covers 14 residues. CDR3 residues: CASRPLDTMFGAFF. In nucleotides, the CDR3 is TGTGCCAGCAGACCGCTGGACACGATGTTTGGCGCTTTCTTT.

Comments on this clonotype: This may arise from a read error, as a much more abundant clone is one base away. This chain links TRBV6-1 with TRBJ2-1, with D tentatively TRBD1 (6 bases). CDR1 is MNHNS, CDR2 SASEGT, per germline. V shed 3 bases and J shed 9 bases, with 18 bases lying between them. The CDR3 runs to 15 residues. CDR3 in amino acids: CASSELLSSDSEQFF. For the CDR3, the DNA is TGTGCCAGCAGTGAGTTACTCAGCTCGGACAGTGAGCAGTTCTTC.

The V and J genes are TRBV3-1 and TRBJ2-1; 7 bases agree with TRBD2. The CDR3 has 17 amino acids. V trimming: 1 base; J trimming: 2 bases; junction bases outside the gene matches: 8. Germline V CDR1 and CDR2: LGHDT, YNNKEL (reference sequence). CDR3 loop: CASSQVWREIPYNEQFF. The CDR3 DNA sequence: TGTGCCAGCAGCCAAGTCTGGCGGGAGATCCCCTACAATGAGCAGTTCTTC.

The chain carries TRBV12-3 or TRBV12-4 and TRBJ2-3, with 9 bases that match TRBD2. The V gene end was trimmed by 3 bases and the J gene end by 3 bases; junction bases not matched to a gene: 4. This CDR3 has 15 residues. The CDR3 region has the DNA TGTGCCAGCAGTTTGCGGGAGGGCCGGACAGATACGCAGTATTTT. It is translated as CASSLREGRTDTQYF.

V and J are TRBV24-1 and TRBJ2-2, with D possibly being TRBD1 (6 bases). CDR3 length: 16 amino acids. From germline, CDR1 is KGHDR and CDR2 SFDVKD. V was trimmed by 1 base and J by 4 bases, leaving 12 bases between them. The CDR3 loop reads CATSDLGAGVTGELFF. CDR3 coding DNA: TGTGCCACCAGTGATTTAGGGGCAGGGGTCACCGGGGAGCTGTTTTTT.

V and J are TRBV3-1 and TRBJ2-1; 13 bases map to TRBD2. Per germline, CDR1 LGHDT and CDR2 YNNKEL (reference sequence). The CDR3 contains 16 residues. The V and J ends lost 2 bases and 7 bases, in that order; junction bases with no gene match: 5. The CDR3 coding sequence is TGTGCCAGCAGCCAAAGGACTAGCGGGAGTAAAAATGAGCAGTTCTTC. It is translated as CASSQRTSGSKNEQFF.

Note on this clonotype: This sequence may be a read error, since a much larger clone differs from it by one base. The chain joins TRBV2 to TRBJ2-2, with D possibly TRBD1 on 6 matching bases. The CDR3 contains 15 residues. The germline CDR1 and CDR2 sequences are SNHLY and FYNNEI. V lost 7 bases and J 3 bases, leaving 15 bases between the germline ends. The CDR3 sequence is CASIGAGAHTGELFF. The CDR3 coding sequence is TGTGCCAGCATTGGGGCAGGGGCACACACCGGGGAGCTGTTTTTT. Complete variable domain (other parts from reference TRBV2 and TRBJ2-2): EPEVTQTPSHQVTQMGQEVILRCVPISNHLYFYWYRQILGQKVEFLVSFYNNEISEKSEIFDDQFSVERPDGSNFTLKIRSTKLEDSAMYFCASIGAGAHTGELFFGEGSRLTVL.

This clonotype was detected ten times or more. This chain uses TRBV29-1 with TRBJ2-2; D is uncertain. This CDR3 region has 13 residues. Looked up from germline, CDR1 is SQVTM and CDR2 is ANQGSEA. Between the trimmed V and J ends, which lost 4 bases and 0 bases, there was a span of 6 bases. The CDR3 DNA follows: TGCAGCGTTGTGCGATCGAACACCGGGGAGCTGTTTTTT. Amino acid sequence: CSVVRSNTGELFF.

The rearrangement joins TRBV19 to TRBJ2-7, with D possibly being TRBD1 or TRBD2 (5 bases each). V was shortened by 9 bases and J by 9 bases, with 24 bases between the two germline ends. Germline V CDR1 and CDR2: LNHDA, SQIVND (reference sequence). There are 14 residues in the CDR3. In DNA, the CDR3 is TGTGCCAGCACCCCGGGACCGGGGTCGTTCGGGCAGTACTTC. This gives the protein CASTPGPGSFGQYF.

V gene TRBV19 combines with J gene TRBJ2-5; no clear D. V lost 8 bases, J lost 4 bases, and 20 bases lay in between. In germline, CDR1 is LNHDA, CDR2 SQIVND (reference sequence). The CDR3 is made up of 15 amino acids. The CDR3 region is CASSDDSRGRETQYF. The CDR3 coding sequence is TGTGCCAGTTCAGATGACTCCCGAGGTCGAGAGACCCAGTACTTC.

The chain combines TRBV7-6 with TRBJ2-3; 8 nucleotides agree with TRBD2. The V gene end was trimmed by 4 bases and the J gene end by 8 bases; junction bases not matched to a gene: 11. CDR3 length: 15 amino acids. CDR1 is SGHVS and CDR2 is FNYEAQ in the germline V gene. The CDR3 nucleotides read TGTGCCAGCAGCTCTAGTGGCCTAGCGGGCTCTACGCAGTATTTT. Its translation is CASSSSGLAGSTQYF.

To note about this clonotype: This could be a read error, since a much larger clone is one nucleotide away. V is TRBV19 and J is TRBJ1-5, with D hard to call. Germline loops: CDR1 LNHDA, CDR2 SQIVND (reference sequence). CDR3 size: 14 residues. The V end was cut by 8 bases, the J end by 4 bases, with 15 bases between. The CDR3 here is CASGRKALNQPQHF. The DNA for the CDR3 is TGTGCCAGTGGTAGGAAGGCTCTAAATCAGCCCCAGCATTTT.

This clonotype was picked up a small number of times. The chain is built from TRBV30 and TRBJ2-2; D unresolved. V was pared by 0 bases and J by 6 bases, with 20 bases between. This CDR3 is 17 amino acids long. The germline V gene encodes CDR1 GTSNPN and CDR2 SVGIG (reference sequence). In DNA form, the CDR3 reads TGTGCCTGGAGTGTACCAACCCCGATGACGGGCGCCGGGGAGCTGTTTTTT. It specifies CAWSVPTPMTGAGELFF.

This clonotype was seen a few times. The chain has TRBV29-1 and TRBJ2-7; D perhaps matches TRBD2 (5 bases). Germline loops: CDR1 SQVTM, CDR2 ANQGSEA. V dropped 2 bases and J dropped 6 bases, with 17 bases sitting between them. CDR3 size: 14 residues. CDR3 sequence: CSVERSAGVGEQYF. CDR3 coding DNA: TGCAGCGTTGAACGTTCCGCCGGGGTCGGCGAGCAGTACTTC.